This T cell receptor (beta chain) came from a study of Tregs in tolerant kidney transplant recipients (dated by TCRdb to between 2017 and 2020). Notes on the research overall: Transplants used related donors with nonmyeloablative bone marrow transplantation; mixed chimerism was transient in the human trials. TCRbeta sequencing was used in the study to identify donor-specific regulatory T cells before combined kidney and bone marrow transplantation, and the identified cells were then tracked after transplant.

The time point label here, explained by the study, means: blood sample drawn before combined kidney and bone marrow transplant. Unstimulated Tregs (CD4+CD25+CD127-), CD4+ non-Tregs (CD4+CD25-), CD4 and CD8 cells were FACS-sorted from thawed PBMCs. Thawed PBMCs were rested overnight at 37 degrees C with approximately 200 IU/ml IL-2 before Treg sorting. Patients were 4 combined kidney and bone marrow transplant recipients from the ITN036ST trial, and only these trial subjects had samples available. Healthy control blood was processed to PBMCs by Ficoll density gradient and cryopreserved, and patient PBMCs were collected before and after transplant. For TCRbeta CDR3 sequencing, genomic DNA from the sorted cells was extracted using the QIAGEN DNeasy Blood and Tissue Kit. Through immunoSEQ, high-throughput TCRbeta CDR3 sequencing was done commercially, including PCR amplification with internal controls and bias correction. The study's processing was this. Unique productive TCRbeta sequences were defined by CDR3 nucleotide sequence where primers matched, and otherwise by CDR3 amino acid sequence together with Vbeta and Jbeta genes. To correct for sorting error, sequences found in more than one sorted population at a frequency ratio of 2:1 or less were discarded, and the remaining shared sequences were assigned to the population with the higher frequency. A sequence was defined as donor-reactive if the sequence was expanded at least 5-fold in CFSE-low cells compared with unstimulated cells and had a frequency of at least 0.01% in CFSE-low cells. Repertoire divergence was quantified by Jensen-Shannon divergence using the top 100 TCRbeta sequences ranked by frequency. For any sample with multiple sequencing runs, sorting error was corrected in each run separately before the runs were pooled. This is the immuneACCESS table as TCRdb keeps it, with only in-frame sequences that have V and J called. A part of the clones is gone; compared with another copy, unresolved V genes explain less than half, and the rest is unexplained. V and J calls and clone size are given by that table; D and trimming were obtained from the DNA. In this sample the table shows roughly 80,000 clones, 75% to 95% of which occur a single time. Of the sample, roughly 0.35% falls within the top ten clones.

General conclusions and limits of the study: The most biologically relevant and donor-specific TCRbeta repertoire appeared to be identified by expanding Tregs with activated donor B cells. Because the PCR primers were changed over time for some patients, nucleotide-level comparison could not be performed across the samples from those patients. Biological reproducibility was not directly assessed, although technical replication error appeared to be minimal. Because only a small number of patients were included, the study had limitations, and the results will need to be validated in larger populations as well as under other immunosuppression protocols. Donor-specific Treg expansion exceeded global Treg expansion in tolerant patients, suggesting antigen-driven rather than nonspecific expansion.

In the case of this clone: The clone's antigen remains unknown. The input lacks base qualities; no much larger clone sits a single base away.

CDR1 is given as MNHNY and CDR2 as SVGAGI, both from the germline V gene (reference sequence). V and J are truncated by 4 bases and 0 bases respectively, leaving an intervening sequence of 7 bases. The CDR3 starts with the cysteine, ends with the phenylalanine, and has 14 residues. Only CDR3 DNA is held: 42 bases, read in frame from base 1. The sequencing used Tregs from blood, collected before the transplant. Recombination linked TRBV6-6 to TRBJ1-3, with TRBD1 perhaps the D gene, on 6 matching bases. The receptor was derived from a human donor who received a combined kidney and bone marrow transplant. The DNA sequence is as follows: TGTGCCAGCAGTTGGACAGTCTCTGGAAACACCATATATTTT. Its coded protein is CASSWTVSGNTIYF.